Listed here are 19 T cell receptor beta chains from one sample, sequenced in a study of Tregs in tolerant kidney transplant recipients. Measured with immunoSEQ multiplex PCR; TCRdb has only the in-frame clones, and not every one. The sample lists more than 95,000 clones, almost 95% seen once, with nearly 0.6% in the top ten. The material sequenced was CD4+ T cells from blood. The receptor source for this set is a human donor in good health.

The chain combines TRBV19 with TRBJ1-2, with D uncertain. The V end was cut by 4 bases, the J end by 7 bases, with 16 bases between. The CDR3 consists of 14 residues. From germline, CDR1 is LNHDA and CDR2 SQIVND (reference sequence). The CDR3 protein is CASSTEVSNGGYTF. CDR3 bases: TGTGCCAGTAGTACCGAGGTCTCAAACGGTGGCTACACCTTC.

V is TRBV6-5 and J is TRBJ1-3, with 8 bases aligning to TRBD1. Trimming at V came to 5 bases and at J to 4 bases, leaving 7 bases not matched to a gene. Germline CDR1 MNHEY, CDR2 SVGAGI. This CDR3 comprises 15 residues. For the CDR3, the DNA is TGTGCCAGCAGTCAGGACAGGGCGAAGGGAAACACCATATATTTT. Amino acids: CASSQDRAKGNTIYF.

V is TRBV6-5 and J is TRBJ1-1; D might be TRBD1 (6 bases). CDR1 is MNHEY and CDR2 is SVGAGI in the germline V gene. The CDR3 covers 13 residues. The V end was cut by 6 bases, the J end by 5 bases, with 13 bases between. The CDR3 bases are TGTGCCAGCAGCGAGCAGGGGAGGACTGAAGCTTTCTTT. Its translation: CASSEQGRTEAFF.

The chain links TRBV5-4 to TRBJ1-1; weak D call: TRBD1 (6 bases). V lost 4 bases to trimming and J lost 2 bases, with 15 bases between them. The CDR3 runs to 15 residues. Germline loops: CDR1 SGHNT, CDR2 YYREEE (reference sequence). CDR3 sequence reads: CASSPAGQLNTEAFF. CDR3 DNA sequence: TGTGCCAGCAGCCCCGCTGGACAGCTAAACACTGAAGCTTTCTTT.

This clone showed up just once. The chain is built from TRBV27 and TRBJ2-7, with 14 bases identical to TRBD2. The junction had 11 bases not matched to a gene; V was cut back by 5 bases and J by 2 bases. Germline V CDR1 and CDR2: MNHEY, SMNVEV (reference sequence). This CDR3 has 18 residues. CDR3 bases: TGTGCCAGCAGTAGATGGGGGACTAGCGGGAGTGGGGCCTACGAGCAGTACTTC. As protein: CASSRWGTSGSGAYEQYF.

J is TRBJ2-5 and V is TRBV6-1; D could derive from TRBD1 or TRBD2 (5 bases each). The germline CDR1 and CDR2 sequences are MNHNS and SASEGT. Trimming removed 2 bases at V and 5 bases at J, with 15 bases between. The CDR3 extends over 15 amino acids. Here the CDR3 DNA reads TGTGCCAGCAGTGAAAGGCGGGCAGGGCTTGAGACCCAGTACTTC. This encodes CASSERRAGLETQYF.

The genes are TRBV18 and TRBJ2-3; 10 bases map to TRBD1. The CDR3 covers 16 residues. Germline loops: CDR1 KGHSH, CDR2 LQKENI. J lost 4 bases, V lost 2 bases, and 6 bases had no gene match. CDR3 DNA sequence: TGTGCCAGCTCACCAAGGACAGGGGGTGGAGCAGATACGCAGTATTTT. Translation: CASSPRTGGGADTQYF.

Written as DNA, the CDR3 is TGTGCCAGCAGTCAACTGACTAGCATCGATGAGCAGTTCTTC. Amino acid sequence: CASSQLTSIDEQFF. The chain carries TRBV2 and TRBJ2-1, with 7 bases aligning to TRBD2. This CDR3 has 14 residues. With V trimmed by 5 bases and J by 8 bases, 9 bases remained unmatched. The germline CDR1 and CDR2 sequences are SNHLY and FYNNEI.

The chain joins TRBV5-1 to TRBJ1-1; D perhaps matches TRBD1 (6 bases). The CDR3 has 15 amino acids. V gave up 1 base and J gave up 1 base, with 11 bases separating them. Germline V gene sequence: CDR1 SGHRS, CDR2 YFSETQ. CDR3 sequence reads: CASSLLGRGNTEAFF. In nucleotides, the CDR3 is TGCGCCAGCAGCTTGCTTGGCAGGGGGAACACTGAAGCTTTCTTT.

The sample holds one count of this clone. The J gene is TRBJ2-7, the V gene TRBV11-2; D not resolved. The CDR3 length is 11 residues. Trimming stripped 5 bases from V and 5 bases from J, with 7 bases between. Per germline, CDR1 SGHAT and CDR2 FQNNGV. CDR3 sequence: CASSGSHEQYF. Written as DNA, the CDR3 is TGTGCCAGCAGCGGGTCCCACGAGCAGTACTTC.

As DNA, the CDR3 is TGTGCCAGCTCACTCCAGGGGGGGACCGTCGGCTATGGCTACACCTTC. It codes for CASSLQGGTVGYGYTF. The rearrangement uses TRBV18 and TRBJ1-2; 7 bases fit TRBD1. Losses at the gene ends were 4 bases for V and 4 bases for J; bases not matched to a gene: 12. This CDR3 is 16 amino acids long. The germline V gene encodes CDR1 KGHSH and CDR2 LQKENI.

The CDR3 sequence: CASSLGKREWSGELFF. The CDR3 nucleotides read TGTGCCAGCAGCTTGGGCAAGCGGGAGTGGAGCGGGGAGCTGTTTTTT. The chain employs TRBV5-4 and TRBJ2-2, with 8 bases aligning to TRBD2. The CDR3 runs 16 residues. J lost 7 bases, V lost 0 bases, and 8 bases had no gene match. Per germline, CDR1 SGHNT and CDR2 YYREEE (reference sequence).

The chain recombines TRBV5-1 with TRBJ1-2; no reliable D call. Germline V gives CDR1 SGHRS, CDR2 YFSETQ. The CDR3 covers 16 residues. The V gene lost 3 bases and the J gene lost 0 bases, with 15 bases spanning the gap. CDR3 sequence reads: CASSSSEGFANYGYTF. The CDR3 DNA reads as TGCGCCAGCAGCTCCTCTGAAGGGTTCGCTAACTATGGCTACACCTTC.

V and J are TRBV6-1 and TRBJ2-2; TRBD1 aligns across 12 bases. The CDR3 loop spans 15 amino acids. Per the germline V gene, CDR1 is MNHNS and CDR2 is SASEGT. After removal of 5 bases from V and 4 bases from J, the junction contained 2 bases not matched to a gene. CDR3 sequence reads: CASSRDRGRTGELFF. In nucleotides, the CDR3 is TGTGCCAGCAGTAGGGACAGGGGGCGCACCGGGGAGCTGTTTTTT.

This clone was seen just once. This chain uses TRBV18 with TRBJ2-7, with TRBD1 matching over 9 bases. This CDR3 is built from 16 residues. CDR1 and CDR2 from the germline V gene are KGHSH and LQKENI. V shed 0 bases, J shed 2 bases, and the junction held 5 bases outside the gene matches. In DNA, the CDR3 is TGTGCCAGCTCACCACCGCGGGACAGGGTTACCTACGAGCAGTACTTC. This codes for CASSPPRDRVTYEQYF. The whole variable domain, filled in from reference TRBV18 and TRBJ2-7, reads NAGVMQNPRHLVRRRGQEARLRCSPMKGHSHVYWYRQLPEEGLKFMVYLQKENIIDESGMPKERFSAEFPKEGPSILRIQQVVRGDSAAYFCASSPPRDRVTYEQYFGPGTRLTVT.

The chain couples TRBV30 to TRBJ1-2, with D possibly TRBD1 on 5 matching bases. Germline CDR1 and CDR2: GTSNPN and SVGIG (reference sequence). V lost 0 bases and J 3 bases, leaving 14 bases between the germline ends. The CDR3 length is 15 residues. CDR3 sequence (DNA): TGTGCCTGGAGTGTAGAGGCAGGGACCCACTATGGCTACACCTTC. Amino acid sequence: CAWSVEAGTHYGYTF.

The rearrangement links TRBV6-1 to TRBJ1-6, with TRBD1 identical over 9 bases. CDR3 length: 13 residues. The germline gives CDR1 MNHNS, CDR2 SASEGT. After removal of 10 bases from V and 7 bases from J, the junction contained 5 bases not matched to a gene. Here the CDR3 reads CATRDRDNSPLHF. CDR3 coding DNA: TGTGCCACCCGGGACAGGGACAATTCACCCCTCCACTTT.

This rearrangement joins TRBV6-5 to TRBJ1-3; D unclear. CDR1 and CDR2 from the germline V gene are MNHEY and SVGAGI. The length of the CDR3 is 11 residues. The V end lost 4 bases, the J end lost 5 bases, and 3 bases lay between the germline ends. The CDR3: CASSFRNTIYF. For the CDR3, the DNA is TGTGCCAGCAGTTTTAGAAACACCATATATTTT.

This rearrangement joins TRBV19 to TRBJ1-5; 8 nucleotides line up with TRBD1. CDR1 is LNHDA and CDR2 is SQIVND in the germline V gene (reference sequence). The CDR3 has 15 residues. With V trimmed by 2 bases and J by 6 bases, 6 bases remained unmatched. CDR3 protein: CASSIQGARSQPQHF. The CDR3 DNA is TGTGCCAGTAGTATACAGGGGGCGCGTAGTCAGCCCCAGCATTTT. Based on the CDR3 plus reference TRBV19 and TRBJ1-5, the full variable domain is DGGITQSPKYLFRKEGQNVTLSCEQNLNHDAMYWYRQDPGQGLRLIYYSQIVNDFQKGDIAEGYSVSREKKESFPLTVTSAQKNPTAFYLCASSIQGARSQPQHFGDGTRLSIL.